This paragraph covers one TCR beta chain sequence. V gave up 3 bases and J gave up 4 bases, with 13 bases separating them. CDR1 is LNHNV and CDR2 is YYDKDF in the germline V gene (reference sequence). This CDR3 comprises 14 residues. A J-beta primer mix and a sample-barcoded 5' primer were used in a second PCR of about 7 to 12 cycles. Each CDR3 protein gets one entry after TCRdb re-called the 5' RACE reads with MiXCR. The table lists around 1,000,000 distinct CDR3 sequences, around 25% of them singletons, with approximately 0.79% in the top ten. Per sample, no less than 6 micrograms of total RNA were extracted. The entry originates in a study of blood T cells in healthy people across ages. This sample was also put to use in a study of T cells of mothers and their children. That publication notes: Reads recorded for TCR beta CDR3 numbered over 9 million per mother and some 2.7 million per child. When mothers and children were related, their normalized repertoire overlap, which was always slightly higher, did not differ significantly from that of unrelated pairs. T cell clones that were persistent and microchimeric went undetected.

This chain links TRBV15 with TRBJ2-7; D ambiguous. This clonotype was obtained from a girl under 10 years old in good health. The sample was blood. The chain's CDR3 is CATSRRTVMYEQYF. CDR3 DNA: TGTGCCACCAGCAGGAGGACGGTGATGTACGAGCAGTACTTC.